The 18 T cell receptor beta chains given below trace back to one sample, sequenced in a study of T cell responses to AZD1222 COVID-19 vaccine. Using immunoSEQ multiplex PCR, the repertoire was profiled, and TCRdb retains in-frame clones only, with some absent. The data contain about 120,000 clones, about 91% of them seen just once; the ten biggest clones take up about a tenth. This material consisted of peripheral blood, taken on day 0 of AZD1222 vaccination. These receptors were collected from an adult in good health.

The J gene is TRBJ2-3, the V gene TRBV7-9, with a possible D match to TRBD2 (5 bases). With 5 bases removed from V and 2 bases from J, the gap between germline ends came to 8 bases. CDR1 is SEHNR and CDR2 is FQNEAQ in the germline V gene (reference sequence). The CDR3 runs to 13 residues. Here the CDR3 DNA reads TGTGCCAGCAGCCCGGACTTCACAGATACGCAGTATTTT. It yields the protein CASSPDFTDTQYF.

This clone came up a few times. The V and J genes are TRBV7-2 and TRBJ1-6; D is undetermined. V dropped 2 bases and J dropped 10 bases, with 15 bases sitting between them. The CDR3 length is 15 residues. Germline CDR1 is SGHTA and CDR2 is FQGNSA. In DNA form, the CDR3 reads TGTGCCAGCAGCTTATTACCGGGAAGTAGCTCACCCCTCCACTTT. This encodes CASSLLPGSSSPLHF.

The chain couples TRBV2 to TRBJ1-6; TRBD1 aligns across 8 bases. Germline V lookup: CDR1 SNHLY, CDR2 FYNNEI. Unmatched junction bases numbered 7, after V lost 10 bases and J lost 8 bases. The CDR3 is made up of 13 amino acids. The CDR3 loop is CATSGQDYSPLHF. For the CDR3, the DNA is TGTGCCACCTCGGGACAGGATTATTCACCCCTCCACTTT.

V usage is TRBV7-2 and J usage is TRBJ1-2, with 7 bases matching TRBD1. This CDR3 is built from 14 residues. The ends lost 1 base at V and 4 bases at J; junction bases unmatched: 3. The germline V gene encodes CDR1 SGHTA and CDR2 FQGNSA. The chain's CDR3 is CASSLGRDSYGYTF. CDR3 in DNA: TGTGCCAGCAGCTTAGGAAGGGACAGCTATGGCTACACCTTC.

This chain uses TRBV19 with TRBJ1-6; D is uncertain. Trimming took 5 bases from V and 8 from J, leaving 7 bases between them. The CDR3 covers 12 residues. From germline, CDR1 is LNHDA and CDR2 SQIVND (reference sequence). The CDR3 reads CASSFFDSPLHF. The CDR3 DNA sequence: TGTGCCAGTAGTTTTTTTGATTCACCCCTCCACTTT.

This chain connects TRBV10-3 to TRBJ2-2; 7 bases agree with TRBD1. The CDR3 loop spans 15 amino acids. Germline V gene lookup returns CDR1 ENHRY and CDR2 SYGVKD. After removal of 6 bases from V and 2 bases from J, the junction contained 6 bases not matched to a gene. CDR3 region: CAIRTRDSNTGELFF. The CDR3 nucleotides are TGTGCCATCAGGACCCGGGACAGTAACACCGGGGAGCTGTTTTTT.

This chain joins TRBV6-2 or TRBV6-3 and TRBJ1-5; D possibly corresponds to TRBD1 (5 bases). This CDR3 contains 17 residues. V lost 0 bases, J lost 4 bases, and 16 bases lay in between. Germline V gene sequence: CDR1 MNHEY, CDR2 SVGEGT. CDR3 region: CASSYSGGRGENQPQHF. In nucleotides, the CDR3 is TGTGCCAGCAGTTACTCGGGAGGACGGGGGGAAAATCAGCCCCAGCATTTT.

This clone occurred once. The CDR3 bases are TGCAGTGCTAGTGCTAACTCCTACGAGCAGTACTTC. Residues: CSASANSYEQYF. This chain connects TRBV20-1 to TRBJ2-7; no reliable D call. Germline V gene sequence: CDR1 DFQATT, CDR2 SNEGSKA (reference sequence). V lost 3 bases and J 0 bases, leaving 6 bases between the germline ends. CDR3 length equals 12 residues.

This chain uses TRBV6-2 or TRBV6-3 with TRBJ2-7; 7 bases map to TRBD1. Trimming took 0 bases from V and 6 from J; bases not matched to a gene: 5. Germline V CDR1 and CDR2: MNHEY, SVGEGT. This CDR3 spans 14 amino acids. The DNA for the CDR3 is TGTGCCAGCAGTTACTCCGGACAGGCTCTCGAGCAGTACTTC. The encoded protein is CASSYSGQALEQYF.

The chain is built from TRBV20-1 and TRBJ1-5; no reliable D call. V lost 5 bases and J 6 bases, leaving 8 bases between the germline ends. The CDR3 is 11 amino acids. The germline V gene encodes CDR1 DFQATT and CDR2 SNEGSKA (reference sequence). CDR3 loop: CSAGGRQPQHF. CDR3 in DNA: TGCAGTGCTGGAGGTCGTCAGCCCCAGCATTTT.

The chain joins TRBV7-9 to TRBJ1-5; possibly TRBD1 for D (5 bases). Germline CDR1 SEHNR, CDR2 FQNEAQ (reference sequence). There are 14 residues in the CDR3. Deletions cut 5 bases from V and 7 bases from J, with 15 bases between. CDR3 coding DNA: TGTGCCAGCAGCAACGACAGTCCGACGCAGCCCCAGCATTTT. It codes for CASSNDSPTQPQHF.

This rearrangement joins TRBV5-1 to TRBJ2-7; 9 positions match TRBD1. This CDR3 is 15 amino acids long. Germline CDR1 and CDR2: SGHRS and YFSETQ. V lost 4 bases to trimming and J lost 9 bases; unmatched junction nucleotides: 14. CDR3 residues: CASSPDRDRAFRQYF. CDR3 coding DNA: TGCGCCAGCAGCCCAGACCGGGACAGGGCGTTCAGGCAGTACTTC.

The chain links TRBV7-9 to TRBJ1-2; unclear D gene. V was shortened by 0 bases and J by 8 bases, with 10 bases between the two germline ends. Germline loops: CDR1 SEHNR, CDR2 FQNEAQ (reference sequence). The CDR3 covers 13 residues. In nucleotides, the CDR3 is TGTGCCAGCAGCTTAGCGGCATCCCTCGGCTACACCTTC. It yields the protein CASSLAASLGYTF.

The chain recombines TRBV7-2 with TRBJ2-1; 7 bases are shared with TRBD2. Unmatched junction bases numbered 8, after V lost 2 bases and J lost 7 bases. Per germline, CDR1 SGHTA and CDR2 FQGNSA. The CDR3 is 15 amino acids. CDR3 in amino acids: CASSLTGGGLNEQFF. The CDR3 DNA sequence: TGTGCCAGCAGCTTAACGGGAGGAGGGCTAAATGAGCAGTTCTTC.

The rearrangement uses TRBV6-4 and TRBJ1-5; no clear D. The CDR3 consists of 14 residues. The germline CDR1 and CDR2 sequences are MRHNA and SNTAGT. Trimming removed 2 bases at V and 0 bases at J, with 5 bases between. CDR3 nucleotide sequence: TGTGCCAGCAGTGACGGGGATAGCAATCAGCCCCAGCATTTT. This codes for CASSDGDSNQPQHF.

The rearrangement joins TRBV25-1 to TRBJ2-5, with 7 positions matching TRBD2. Germline-derived CDR1 and CDR2 are MGHDK and SYGVNS. The CDR3 extends over 14 amino acids. V shed 5 bases and J 0 bases; nucleotides not matched to a gene: 3. CDR3 protein: CASSLAVYQETQYF. CDR3 nucleotide sequence: TGTGCCAGCAGTCTAGCGGTGTACCAAGAGACCCAGTACTTC. The entire variable domain, with the rest obtained from reference TRBV25-1 and TRBJ2-5, is as follows: EADIYQTPRYLVIGTGKKITLECSQTMGHDKMYWYQQDPGMELHLIHYSYGVNSTEKGDLSSESTVSRIRTEHFPLTLESARPSHTSQYLCASSLAVYQETQYFGPGTRLLVL.

This clone was observed a handful of times. The genes are TRBV5-5 and TRBJ1-2; 7 nucleotides agree with TRBD1. Trimming removed 4 bases from V and 1 base from J; junction bases left unmatched: 10. Germline CDR1 is SGHKS and CDR2 is YYEKEE (reference sequence). The CDR3 covers 16 residues. Here the CDR3 reads CASSVKTGKDNYGYTF. For the CDR3, the DNA is TGTGCCAGCAGCGTGAAGACAGGGAAGGATAACTATGGCTACACCTTC.

The chain has TRBV19 and TRBJ1-1; D is ambiguous. The CDR3 spans 14 residues. Per the germline V gene, CDR1 is LNHDA and CDR2 is SQIVND (reference sequence). Trimming pared 6 bases from V and 0 bases from J, leaving 11 bases between. In DNA form, the CDR3 reads TGTGCCAGTAGGACTCGGGGTTTGAACACTGAAGCTTTCTTT. Amino acid sequence: CASRTRGLNTEAFF.